The 5 T cell receptor beta chains below all came from one sample that was sequenced in a study of T cells in Graves' hyperthyroidism and ophthalmopathy. Amplification yielded TCR beta CDR3 regions, with RNA transcripts as the source. TCR CDR3 underwent first-round RT-PCR with the HTBI primer set. From the multiplex PCR reads, TCRdb called clonotypes with MiXCR, one entry per CDR3 protein. The sample lists 800,000 or so distinct CDR3 sequences; approximately 40% were seen once. The sequenced material came from blood. Every receptor here comes from a young man with Graves' hyperthyroidism.

There are many counts of this clonotype. The chain joins TRBV5-1 to TRBJ2-7, with 7 positions matching TRBD1. The CDR3 totals 14 residues. V shed 4 bases, J shed 2 bases, and the junction held 6 bases outside the gene matches. The germline V gene encodes CDR1 SGHRS and CDR2 YFSETQ. CDR3 nucleotide sequence: TGCGCCAGCAGCACTCGGACAGGCCCCTACGAGCAGTACTTC. Amino acid sequence: CASSTRTGPYEQYF.

Concerning this clonotype: This clone may be a read error of a much larger clone one base away. The rearrangement joins TRBV7-9 to TRBJ1-2; 7 nucleotides align to TRBD1. V was clipped by 3 bases and J by 9 bases; unmatched bases: 13. This CDR3 region has 15 residues. Germline lookup yields CDR1 SEHNR and CDR2 FQNEAQ (reference sequence). The CDR3 DNA is TGTGCCAGCAGCTTGCTCACAGGGGAGAGGACGAGCTACACCTTC. Its protein is CASSLLTGERTSYTF.

This clonotype was recorded many times. The chain couples TRBV12-3 or TRBV12-4 to TRBJ1-2, with D maybe TRBD1 (6 bases). The length of the CDR3 is 15 residues. The V gene lost 6 bases and the J gene lost 3 bases, with 17 bases spanning the gap. The CDR3 bases are TGTGCCAGCAGCCCTCGGCAGGGGAGCCACTATGGCTACACCTTC. Amino acids: CASSPRQGSHYGYTF.

This clonotype was counted between two and nine times. This chain connects TRBV12-3 or TRBV12-4 to TRBJ1-1, with D possibly matching TRBD1 (6 bases). Deletions cut 2 bases from V and 8 bases from J, with 12 bases between. This CDR3 has 13 amino acids. The CDR3 DNA follows: TGTGCCAGCAGTTTATCGCAGGGGAGGGAAGCTTTCTTT. Amino acids: CASSLSQGREAFF.

Ten or more counts support this clonotype. This chain joins TRBV5-6 and TRBJ1-2; D remains ambiguous. There are 14 residues in the CDR3. The V gene lost 1 base and the J gene lost 8 bases, with 15 bases spanning the gap. CDR1 is SGHDT, CDR2 YYEEEE, per germline. CDR3 residues: CASSLLPPARGYTF. CDR3 DNA sequence: TGTGCCAGCAGCTTGCTCCCCCCCGCGCGGGGCTACACCTTC.